This T cell receptor (beta chain) was obtained from a study of blood T cell repertoires in COVID-19. Looking at the study overall: Sites in the United States, Italy and Spain provided acute and convalescent COVID-19 samples.

In the study's own analysis: Using reference gene primer amplification, nucleated cell counts were estimated. Produced via immunoSEQ multiplex PCR; TCRdb's table is partial and in-frame only. The V and J calls and clone size come from that table; D and trimming were worked out from the DNA. The sample contains more than 250,000 clones, roughly 88% of which appear only once. Trimming removed 3 bases at V and 2 bases at J, with 16 bases between. Per the germline V gene, CDR1 is MNHEY and CDR2 is SMNVEV (reference sequence). The CDR3 runs to 16 residues. This clonotype originated in a woman aged 45 to 65 with acute or convalescent COVID-19. The sequenced material came from peripheral blood. The chain recombines TRBV27 with TRBJ1-2, with a tentative D call TRBD1 (5 bases). The CDR3 region is CASSFRGSSSNYGYTF. The CDR3 nucleotides read TGTGCCAGCAGTTTTCGGGGGTCCAGTTCGAACTATGGCTACACCTTC.